The rows below give T cell receptor beta chains drawn from one sample of a study of blood T cell repertoires in COVID-19. Sequencing was performed with immunoSEQ multiplex PCR; in TCRdb, only in-frame clones are kept and a portion is missing. The sample lists 39,000 or so clones; 80% to 90% were seen once. Sample: peripheral blood. These receptors were collected from a man aged 55 to 69 in a cohort sampled during active COVID-19. CDR3s include the opening cysteine and the closing phenylalanine or tryptophan. A D gene is named only where the DNA matches it firmly. For some rows the clone size is stated as once, few or many, or as a class when expanded; others skip it.

D	V	size	J	CDR3	DNA
-	TRBV6-1	once	TRBJ1-5	CASSESGVNQPQHF	TGTGCCAGCAGTGAAAGCGGGGTCAATCAGCCCCAGCATTTT
-	TRBV6-5	-	TRBJ1-1	CASKSGQITEAFF	TGTGCCAGCAAGAGCGGACAGATCACTGAAGCTTTCTTT
-	TRBV10-1	-	TRBJ2-3	CASSEGWQGSDTQYF	TGCGCCAGCAGTGAGGGCTGGCAGGGTTCAGATACGCAGTATTTT
-	TRBV28	-	TRBJ1-4	CASTKTNEKLFF	TGTGCCTCCACTAAGACTAATGAAAAACTGTTTTTT
-	TRBV2	-	TRBJ2-3	CASRDSLGTDTQYF	TGTGCCAGCAGGGACAGCTTGGGCACAGATACGCAGTATTTT
-	TRBV3-1/TRBV3-2	-	TRBJ1-3	CASSPSNSGNTIYF	TGTGCCAGCAGCCCTTCTAACTCTGGAAACACCATATATTTT
-	TRBV2	-	TRBJ2-6	CASSLDSIRGGANVLTF	TGTGCCAGCAGTCTGGACAGCATCAGGGGTGGGGCCAACGTCCTGACTTTC
-	TRBV28	-	TRBJ2-3	CASSLNVQTGTDTQYF	TGTGCCAGCAGTTTAAACGTGCAGACTGGCACAGATACGCAGTATTTT
-	TRBV29-1	-	TRBJ1-1	CSVTGPTEAFF	TGCAGCGTAACAGGTCCGACTGAAGCTTTCTTT
-	TRBV21-1	-	TRBJ1-1	CASSKDRRTEAFF	TGTGCCAGCAGCAAAGACAGGCGGACTGAAGCTTTCTTT
TRBD1	TRBV27	-	TRBJ1-5	CASSPDRYSNQPQHF	TGTGCCAGCAGTCCGGACAGGTATAGCAATCAGCCCCAGCATTTT
-	TRBV29-1	-	TRBJ1-1	CSVYTGLNTEAFF	TGCAGCGTATATACAGGCCTGAACACTGAAGCTTTCTTT
-	TRBV5-8	-	TRBJ1-1	CASSRAGEAFF	TGTGCCAGCAGCAGGGCAGGGGAAGCTTTCTTT
-	TRBV2	-	TRBJ2-6	CASDLDRQAGSGANVLTF	TGTGCCAGCGATTTGGATAGGCAGGCAGGGTCTGGGGCCAACGTCCTGACTTTC
-	TRBV6-5	-	TRBJ2-7	CASSYRQGTYEQYF	TGTGCCAGCAGTTACAGGCAGGGCACCTACGAGCAGTACTTC
TRBD1	TRBV5-1	few	TRBJ2-2	CASSRDRGTGELFF	TGCGCCAGCAGCCGGGACAGGGGTACCGGGGAGCTGTTTTTT
-	TRBV5-1	-	TRBJ2-7	CASSLDNFGGAYEQYF	TGCGCCAGCAGCTTGGACAACTTCGGGGGTGCATACGAGCAGTACTTC
TRBD2	TRBV7-3	-	TRBJ2-1	CASSPGLAGYNEQFF	TGTGCCAGCAGCCCGGGACTAGCGGGGTACAATGAGCAGTTCTTC
TRBD1	TRBV6-6	-	TRBJ2-2	CASSRGTGGNTGELFF	TGTGCCAGCAGCCGTGGGACAGGGGGCAACACCGGGGAGCTGTTTTTT
TRBD1	TRBV10-1	-	TRBJ1-1	CASSFTGGTEAFF	TGCGCCAGCAGTTTTACAGGGGGCACTGAAGCTTTCTTT
TRBD2	TRBV9	-	TRBJ2-3	CASSVVSSGGAGTDTQYF	TGTGCCAGCAGCGTAGTGTCTAGCGGGGGGGCGGGCACAGATACGCAGTATTTT
-	TRBV7-9	-	TRBJ2-5	CASSLPGLMETQYF	TGTGCCAGCAGCTTACCAGGGTTGATGGAGACCCAGTACTTC
-	TRBV19	-	TRBJ2-7	CASSPRPGYEQYF	TGTGCCAGTAGTCCGCGGCCTGGCTACGAGCAGTACTTC
-	TRBV6-6	few	TRBJ2-7	CASSLRGPLEQYF	TGTGCCAGCAGCCTCAGGGGCCCCCTCGAGCAGTACTTC
-	TRBV11-2	few	TRBJ2-1	CASSLDPQAAYNEQFF	TGTGCCAGCAGCTTAGATCCCCAAGCGGCCTACAATGAGCAGTTCTTC
-	TRBV5-1	-	TRBJ1-4	CASRPGGATNEKLFF	TGCGCCAGCAGGCCCGGGGGTGCAACTAATGAAAAACTGTTTTTT
TRBD1	TRBV4-1	-	TRBJ1-1	CASSQGGTGETEAFF	TGCGCCAGCAGCCAGGGCGGGACAGGGGAAACTGAAGCTTTCTTT
-	TRBV30	-	TRBJ1-1	CAWSVTGLMNTEAFF	TGTGCCTGGAGTGTTACGGGACTGATGAACACTGAAGCTTTCTTT
-	TRBV9	-	TRBJ1-4	CASSVGSGTNEKLFF	TGTGCCAGCAGCGTAGGAAGCGGAACTAATGAAAAACTGTTTTTT
-	TRBV27	-	TRBJ1-2	CASSFRGAQGGYTF	TGTGCCAGCAGTTTCCGGGGGGCGCAGGGGGGCTACACCTTC
TRBD2	TRBV11-2	-	TRBJ2-2	CASSISVGRSNTGELFF	TGTGCCAGCAGCATCTCGGTCGGGAGGTCGAACACCGGGGAGCTGTTTTTT
TRBD1	TRBV7-9	-	TRBJ2-7	CASSLDPTGPPYEQYF	TGTGCCAGCAGCTTAGACCCGACAGGGCCCCCCTACGAGCAGTACTTC
TRBD2	TRBV3-1/TRBV3-2	-	TRBJ2-5	CASSQEVGLGETQYF	TGTGCCAGCAGCCAAGAAGTTGGACTAGGGGAGACCCAGTACTTC
-	TRBV10-2	-	TRBJ1-2	CASREGGVPNYGYTF	TGCGCCAGCAGGGAGGGGGGGGTACCTAACTATGGCTACACCTTC
TRBD2	TRBV7-9	-	TRBJ2-7	CASSPLGGSLYEQYF	TGTGCCAGCAGCCCCCTGGGCGGGAGCCTCTACGAGCAGTACTTC